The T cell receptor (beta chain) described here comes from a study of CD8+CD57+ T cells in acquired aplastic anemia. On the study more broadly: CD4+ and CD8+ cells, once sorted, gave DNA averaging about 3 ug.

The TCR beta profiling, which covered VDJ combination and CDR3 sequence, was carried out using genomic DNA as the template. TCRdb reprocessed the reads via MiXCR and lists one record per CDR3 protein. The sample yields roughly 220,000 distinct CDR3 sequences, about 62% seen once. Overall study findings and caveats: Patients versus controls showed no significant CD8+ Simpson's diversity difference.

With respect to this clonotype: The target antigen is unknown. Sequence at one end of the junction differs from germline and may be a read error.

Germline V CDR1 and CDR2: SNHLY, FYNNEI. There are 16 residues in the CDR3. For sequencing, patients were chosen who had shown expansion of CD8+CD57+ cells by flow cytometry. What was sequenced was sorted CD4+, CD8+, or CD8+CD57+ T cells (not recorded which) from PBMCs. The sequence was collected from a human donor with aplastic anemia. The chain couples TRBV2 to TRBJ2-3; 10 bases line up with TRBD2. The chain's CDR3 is CASSQVLLAGANTQYF. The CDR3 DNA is TGCGCCAGCAGCCAAGTTTTGCTAGCGGGGGCCAATACGCAGTATTTT.